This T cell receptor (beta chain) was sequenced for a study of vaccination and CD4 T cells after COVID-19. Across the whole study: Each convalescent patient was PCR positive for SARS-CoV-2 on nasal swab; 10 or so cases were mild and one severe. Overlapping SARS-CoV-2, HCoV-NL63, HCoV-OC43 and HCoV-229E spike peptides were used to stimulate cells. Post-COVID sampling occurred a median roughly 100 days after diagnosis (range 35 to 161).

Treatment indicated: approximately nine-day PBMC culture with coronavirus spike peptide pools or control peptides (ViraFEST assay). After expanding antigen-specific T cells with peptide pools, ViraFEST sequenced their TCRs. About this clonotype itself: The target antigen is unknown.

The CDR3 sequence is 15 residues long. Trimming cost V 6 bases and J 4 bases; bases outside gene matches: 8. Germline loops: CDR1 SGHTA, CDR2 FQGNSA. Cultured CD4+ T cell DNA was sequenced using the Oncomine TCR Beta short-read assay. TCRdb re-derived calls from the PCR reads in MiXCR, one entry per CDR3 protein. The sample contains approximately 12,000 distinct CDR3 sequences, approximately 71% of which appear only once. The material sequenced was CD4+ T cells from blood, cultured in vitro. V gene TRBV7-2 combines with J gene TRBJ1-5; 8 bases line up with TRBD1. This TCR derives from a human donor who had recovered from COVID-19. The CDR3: CASRGGTGVNQPQHF. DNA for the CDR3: TGTGCCAGCAGGGGGGGGACAGGAGTGAATCAGCCCCAGCATTTT.